This T cell receptor beta chain was observed in a study of radiation and T cells in renal cell carcinoma. The study, taken as a whole, reports: Top tumor clonotypes rose in blood 2 weeks post-radiation, then contracted. Intratumoral heterogeneity was not captured in these roughly 0.98 g regions.

Repertoires were generated with immunoSEQ multiplex PCR, while TCRdb's copy carries only in-frame clones and drops some. The sample includes 15,000 or so clones, approximately 53% of them seen just once. Treatment specified: 15 Gy SBRT to primary tumor, nephrectomy 4 weeks later. Germline V gives CDR1 SGHDT, CDR2 YYEEEE. There are 14 residues in the CDR3. Trimming took 0 bases from V and 0 from J, leaving 7 bases between them. On this clone itself: Its antigen is unidentified.

The source was tumor tissue, collected from a patient whose treatment included radiotherapy and nephrectomy. This receptor was identified in a woman in her sixties with renal cell carcinoma. V and J are TRBV5-6 and TRBJ2-7, with D unclear. CDR3 residues: CASSLAPGSYEQYF. The CDR3 DNA sequence: TGTGCCAGCAGCTTGGCCCCAGGCTCCTACGAGCAGTACTTC.